This T cell receptor beta chain was captured in a study of prognosis after radiotherapy for stage I lung cancer. About the research overall: Receipt of concurrent therapy with stereotactic body radiotherapy occurred in no patient. Distant metastases were recorded in a handful of patients after radiotherapy, at a median of approximately 7 months, and no significant progression was recorded in approximately 14.

This clonotype qualifies as medium-sized. By two-round multiplex PCR, the TCR beta CDR3 was amplified from genomic DNA. The first PCR round targeted every TRBV and TRBJ gene with specific primers. A single record per CDR3 protein comes from TCRdb applying MiXCR to the multiplex PCR reads. The sample lists about 12,000 distinct CDR3 sequences, 54% occurring once. Germline CDR1 is DFQATT and CDR2 is SNEGSKA (reference sequence). The length of the CDR3 is 15 residues. V trimming: 4 bases; J trimming: 2 bases; junction bases outside the gene matches: 7. The material was PBMCs, obtained before or after stereotactic body radiation therapy (not recorded which). This TCR was recovered from a donor of 50 years or more with non-small cell lung cancer. The rearrangement links TRBV20-1 to TRBJ2-7; TRBD2 matches at 11 bases. The CDR3 region is CSATKTSGRAYEQYF. The CDR3 bases are TGCAGTGCTACGAAAACTAGCGGGAGAGCCTACGAGCAGTACTTC.